This T cell receptor beta chain was sequenced for a study of regulatory T cells in long-lasting Graves disease (dated by TCRdb to about 2021). About the investigation overall: In the newly diagnosed Graves' disease group, patients had been taking antithyroid drugs for less than 3 months. Patients with persistent Graves' disease were compared with patients with newly diagnosed Graves' disease using TCR sequencing and RNA sequencing of peripheral blood. The study was conducted in China and was registered as a clinical trial. A total of 33 samples were covered by TCR sequencing, comprising approximately 13 persistent and 20 or so newly diagnosed Graves' disease patients.

This clonotype has a handful of counts. The target of this receptor is not known. No much larger clone exists at a distance of one base, and base qualities are not known. In light of the paper, this sample's time point label describes: newly diagnosed GD, antithyroid drugs for less than 3 months. RNA was extracted from PBMCs in TRIzol for both TCR sequencing and RNA sequencing. The diagnosis of Graves' disease was made according to American Thyroid Association guidelines. Recruitment of patients was carried out at an endocrinology department in Xi'an, China. Each patient gave around 9.2 milliliters of peripheral blood, collected in an EDTA anticoagulant tube. PBMCs were isolated by Ficoll Paque Plus density gradient separation without further T cell sorting. An Agilent 2100 Bioanalyzer and agarose gel were used to check RNA quality, while a NanoDrop 2000 measured RNA concentration. The library was obtained by multiplex PCR. These reads were obtained on an Illumina HiSeq 4000. To build TCR beta libraries, CDR3 regions were amplified by Arm-PCR using iRepertoire HTBI primers. PCR products were gel purified before sequencing. The original methods were these. Gene usage analysis of CDR3 amino acid clonotypes relied on the approximately 60 TRBV and 15 or so TRBJ segments identified across samples. COPE and FqMerger were used to merge the filtered high-quality paired reads into contigs. BLAST was used to align contigs to IMGT TRBV, TRBD and TRBJ reference genes, and CDR3 was defined according to IMGT. Clonotypes above 0.1% frequency were classified as highly expanded clones. Shannon entropy served as the measure of repertoire diversity, while the Gini coefficient captured V-J evenness. A clonotype found in more than one individual was treated as public. TCRdb reprocessed the public reads (quality trimming at Q25 with fastp, clone calling with MiXCR) and kept in-frame beta chains. Under each unique CDR3 protein, matching rows form one entry showing the most common genes and DNA. These V and J calls derive from TCRdb rather than the authors' analysis. The sample profile shows fewer than 450,000 distinct CDR3 sequences; about 15% of them were found once. Of the sample, approximately 8% is held by the ten largest clones.

The germline V gene (reference sequence) yields LNHDA for CDR1 and SQIVND for CDR2. The V end loses 7 bases and the J end loses 6 bases, and a stretch of 19 bases separates them. The CDR3 runs 14 residues from the cysteine to the phenylalanine. Only the CDR3 region is kept as DNA, spanning 42 bases read in frame from base 1. Findings and caveats that apply to the study as a whole: Persistent patients shared more public clonotypes among themselves (under 3,000) than newly diagnosed patients did (over 950). Preferential use of TRBV28, TRBJ1-2 and TRBJ2-5 was observed in persistent disease, whereas TRBV20-1 and TRBJ2-1 were favored in newly diagnosed disease. Only the TCR beta chain was sequenced and analyzed. Because the primary lesion, thyroid tissue, could not be accessed, the study looked at peripheral blood alone. Compared with newly diagnosed patients, patients with persistent Graves' disease had lower TCR Shannon entropy and fewer highly expanded clones, which suggests clonal expansion. The authors noted that the small sample size was a limitation that may lower accuracy.

The same data also contributed to another study, on T cells in Graves' hyperthyroidism and ophthalmopathy. The second source states: Graves' hyperthyroidism was defined as stable when no progression to ophthalmopathy occurred over 18 months of follow-up. Hyperthyroidism patients were newly diagnosed, had a disease duration of under 2 months, and were aged 18 to 65 years. Exclusion was applied to patients with uncontrolled infections, other autoimmune diseases, pregnancy or lactation. Diagnoses relied on clinical symptoms, serum thyroxine and TRAb, thyroid ultrasound and orbital computed tomography. The first round of RT-PCR for the TCR CDR3 was performed with the HTBI primer set and the Qiagen OneStep RT-PCR kit. Blood samples also contained most of the expanded thyroid clonotypes (frequency above 0.001), which suggests that blood repertoires may reflect thyroid immune responses. In cross-validation, a model built on a 13 V-J signature told ophthalmopathy apart from stable hyperthyroidism with under 90% sensitivity and about 81% specificity, and in testing the same model reached 80%/75%. In validation, the model predicted progression to ophthalmopathy a median of around six months before onset, with approximately 70% sensitivity and 72.22% specificity. To identify TCR V-J signatures that set the groups apart, the researchers used a discovery cohort of 90 to 100 patients, made up of 40 to 45 with Graves' ophthalmopathy and 57 with stable Graves' hyperthyroidism. Prospective prediction of ophthalmopathy was tested in an independent validation cohort consisting of some 18 hyperthyroidism patients and approximately 16 patients who later progressed to ophthalmopathy. The 95 to 100 discovery patients were randomly split 7:3 into training and test sets. Thyroid tissue and blood T-cell repertoires from about six Graves' hyperthyroidism patients were also compared in the study. After sampling, hyperthyroidism patients received methimazole starting at 30 mg daily, and ophthalmopathy patients received high-dose intravenous methylprednisolone. A second multiplex PCR round built the libraries, followed by size selection and purification. The libraries were sequenced on an Illumina HiSeq2000 using paired-end 100 bp reads. SOAPnuke was used to process the raw data, with reads discarded if the reads contained adapters or uncalled bases, had a mean Phred below 15, or lacked an exact constant-primer or identifier match. COPE v1.2.5 was used to merge high-quality paired reads, and clonotypes were defined as unique nucleotide sequences. MiTCR v1.1 was used to align clonotypes to the IMGT TRBV, TRBD and TRBJ reference segments. The analysis included only V-J combinations with a frequency above 0.0001, which together covered roughly 99% of the repertoires. A TCS score was defined as the ratio of F50 (clonal expansion) to E x V (chaos), with BLOSUM62-based TCRdist applied between CDR3 peptides within each V-J. Welch's t-statistics and random forest reduced just over 500 V-J features to 13, which were used in a naive Bayes classifier (R e1071). Sample size was not statistically predetermined, and blinding of investigators to group allocation was not performed. The paper reports TCR Vbeta CDR3 sequencing of roughly 140 peripheral blood samples: around 41 ophthalmopathy, fewer than 80 hyperthyroidism and approximately 17 progressor patients.

This sample comprised peripheral blood mononuclear cells (PBMCs), obtained at new diagnosis, from a patient treated with antithyroid drugs. The chain links TRBV19 with TRBJ2-7; a tentative D match to TRBD2 spans 7 bases. The receptor was derived from a woman between 35 and 50 years old with Graves disease. Donor details come from another sample of the same person, matched by shared clones. The bases are TGTGCCAGTAAGGTAGGGGGGGCGGATCTCGAGCAGTACTTC. Its product reads: CASKVGGADLEQYF.